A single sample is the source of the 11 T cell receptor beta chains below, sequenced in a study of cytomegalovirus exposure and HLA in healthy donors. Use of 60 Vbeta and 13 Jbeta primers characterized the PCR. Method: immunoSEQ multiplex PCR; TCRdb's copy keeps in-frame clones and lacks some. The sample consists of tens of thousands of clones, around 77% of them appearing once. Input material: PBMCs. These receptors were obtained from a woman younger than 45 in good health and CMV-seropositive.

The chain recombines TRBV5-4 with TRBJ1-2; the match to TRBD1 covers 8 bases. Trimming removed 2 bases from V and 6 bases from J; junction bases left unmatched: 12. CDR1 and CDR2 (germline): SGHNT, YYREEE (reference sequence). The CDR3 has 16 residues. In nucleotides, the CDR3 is TGTGCCAGCAGCTTCCCCCGCCTGCGGACAGGGAATGGCTACACCTTC. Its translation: CASSFPRLRTGNGYTF.

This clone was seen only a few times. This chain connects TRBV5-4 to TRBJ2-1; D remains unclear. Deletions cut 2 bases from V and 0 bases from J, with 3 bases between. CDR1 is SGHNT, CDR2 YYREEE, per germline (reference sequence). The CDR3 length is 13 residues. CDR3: CASSFLSYNEQFF. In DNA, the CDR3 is TGTGCCAGCAGCTTCCTCTCCTACAATGAGCAGTTCTTC.

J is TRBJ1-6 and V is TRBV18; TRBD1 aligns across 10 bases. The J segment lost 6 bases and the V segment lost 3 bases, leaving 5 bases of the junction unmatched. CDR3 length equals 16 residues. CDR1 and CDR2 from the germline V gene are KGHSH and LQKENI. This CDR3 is CASSPGQGSTNSPLHF. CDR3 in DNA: TGTGCCAGCTCACCGGGACAGGGGTCAACTAATTCACCCCTCCACTTT.

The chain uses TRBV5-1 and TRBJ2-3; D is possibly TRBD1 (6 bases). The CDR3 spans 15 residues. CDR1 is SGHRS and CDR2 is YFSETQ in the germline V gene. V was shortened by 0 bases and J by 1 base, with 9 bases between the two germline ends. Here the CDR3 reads CASSLEQGRTDTQYF. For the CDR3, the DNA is TGCGCCAGCAGCTTGGAACAGGGTCGCACAGATACGCAGTATTTT.

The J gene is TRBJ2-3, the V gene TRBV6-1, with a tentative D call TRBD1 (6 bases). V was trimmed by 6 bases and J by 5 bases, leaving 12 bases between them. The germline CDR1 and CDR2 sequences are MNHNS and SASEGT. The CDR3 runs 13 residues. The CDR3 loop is CASRHRGGDTQYF. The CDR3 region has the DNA TGTGCCAGCAGGCACAGAGGGGGAGATACGCAGTATTTT.

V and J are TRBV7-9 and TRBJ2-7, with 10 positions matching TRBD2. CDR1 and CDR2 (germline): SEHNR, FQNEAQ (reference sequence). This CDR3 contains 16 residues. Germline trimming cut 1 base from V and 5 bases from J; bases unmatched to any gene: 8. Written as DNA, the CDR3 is TGTGCCAGCAGCTTAGAGGGGAGCGGGGGGGCCGACGAGCAGTACTTC. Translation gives CASSLEGSGGADEQYF.

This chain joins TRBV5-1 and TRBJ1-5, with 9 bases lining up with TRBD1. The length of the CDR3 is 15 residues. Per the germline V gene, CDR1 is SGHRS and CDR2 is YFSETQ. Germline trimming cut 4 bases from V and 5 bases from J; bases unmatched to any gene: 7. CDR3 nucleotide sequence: TGCGCCAGCAGCCCCGGACAGGGGACGTATCAGCCCCAGCATTTT. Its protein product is CASSPGQGTYQPQHF. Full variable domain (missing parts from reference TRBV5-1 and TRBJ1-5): KAGVTQTPRYLIKTRGQQVTLSCSPISGHRSVSWYQQTPGQGLQFLFEYFSETQRNKGNFPGRFSGRQFSNSRSEMNVSTLELGDSALYLCASSPGQGTYQPQHFGDGTRLSIL.

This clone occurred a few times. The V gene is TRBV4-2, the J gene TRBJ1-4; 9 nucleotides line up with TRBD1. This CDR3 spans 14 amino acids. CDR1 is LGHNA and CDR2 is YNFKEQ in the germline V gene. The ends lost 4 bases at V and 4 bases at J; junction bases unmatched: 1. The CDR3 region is CASSLGQGNEKLFF. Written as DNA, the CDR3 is TGTGCCAGCAGCCTGGGACAGGGTAATGAAAAACTGTTTTTT.

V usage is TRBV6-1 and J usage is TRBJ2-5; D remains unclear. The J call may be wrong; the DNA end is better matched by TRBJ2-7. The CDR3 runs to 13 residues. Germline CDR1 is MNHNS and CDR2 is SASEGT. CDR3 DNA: TGTGCCAGCAGGGACGGTGGGGCCTACGAGCAGTACTTC. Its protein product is CASRDGGAYEQYF.

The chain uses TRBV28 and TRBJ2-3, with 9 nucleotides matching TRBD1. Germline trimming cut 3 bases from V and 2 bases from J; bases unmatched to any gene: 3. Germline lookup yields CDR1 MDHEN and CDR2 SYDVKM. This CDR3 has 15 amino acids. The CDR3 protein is CASSFRDRDTDTQYF. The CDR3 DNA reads TGTGCCAGCAGTTTCCGGGACAGGGACACAGATACGCAGTATTTT.

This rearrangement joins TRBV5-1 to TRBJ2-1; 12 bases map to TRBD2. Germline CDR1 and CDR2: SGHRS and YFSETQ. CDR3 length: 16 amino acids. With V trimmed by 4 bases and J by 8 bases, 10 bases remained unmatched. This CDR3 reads CASSTWTSGKIDEQFF. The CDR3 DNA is TGCGCCAGCAGCACCTGGACTAGCGGGAAAATCGATGAGCAGTTCTTC.